The present entry profiles one T cell receptor beta chain with its context. Which cohort a participant joined came from the clinical history participants gave. The CDR3 runs 17 residues. V shed 6 bases and J shed 0 bases, with 18 bases lying between them. Germline V gene data show CDR1 as SGHVT and CDR2 as SQSDAQ. The data were taken from a study of blood T cell repertoires in COVID-19. At the level of the study: The cDNA or gDNA used as material had been derived from T cells, B-cell-depleted T cells, or PBMCs.

The assay was immunoSEQ multiplex PCR, and TCRdb's table has in-frame clones only and misses some. The repertoire includes more than 200,000 clones, around 89% of them detected once, and 4.1% sits in the top ten. The receptor was derived from a woman aged 30 to 39 who had recovered from COVID-19. Sequencing input: PBMCs or T cells enriched from blood (not recorded which). The genes are TRBV7-4 and TRBJ2-4; D remains unclear. The CDR3 region is CASSPTTDPLAKNIQYF. The CDR3, as DNA: TGTGCCAGCAGTCCAACCACAGACCCTCTAGCCAAAAACATTCAGTACTTC.